Listed here are 32 T cell receptor beta chains from one sample, sequenced in a study of blood T cell repertoires in COVID-19. Profiling relied on immunoSEQ multiplex PCR, and the TCRdb table lists in-frame clones only, not all of them. The sample consists of roughly 78,000 clones, about 89% of them appearing once. The sequenced material came from peripheral blood. The receptors come from a man between 60 and 75 years old with acute or convalescent COVID-19.

This clone appeared once. This rearrangement joins TRBV3-1 (or the pseudogene TRBV3-2) to TRBJ2-1; TRBD2 matches at 10 bases. The trim removed 1 base at V and 2 bases at J, leaving 5 bases unmatched. This CDR3 has 17 amino acids. The germline V gene has CDR1 LGHDT and CDR2 YNNKEL (reference sequence). CDR3 sequence reads: CASSQGLAGGPYNEQFF. CDR3 sequence (DNA): TGTGCCAGCAGCCAAGGCTTAGCGGGGGGACCCTACAATGAGCAGTTCTTC.

This rearrangement joins TRBV6-4 to TRBJ1-1; 8 positions agree with TRBD1. Germline CDR1 is MRHNA and CDR2 is SNTAGT. The CDR3 has 14 residues. Unmatched junction bases numbered 7, after V lost 6 bases and J lost 4 bases. This chain's CDR3 is CASSEGQEGTEAFF. CDR3 in DNA: TGTGCCAGCAGCGAGGGACAGGAAGGCACTGAAGCTTTCTTT.

This chain joins TRBV10-3 and TRBJ1-1, with D uncertain. The germline gives CDR1 ENHRY, CDR2 SYGVKD. The CDR3 contains 14 residues. V lost 1 base, J lost 1 base, and 7 bases lay in between. DNA of the CDR3: TGTGCCATCAGTGAGTATCGACAGAACACTGAAGCTTTCTTT. Residues: CAISEYRQNTEAFF.

This clone is a singleton in its sample. The chain joins TRBV7-6 to TRBJ2-5; TRBD2 aligns across 15 bases. The trim removed 5 bases at V and 9 bases at J, leaving 13 bases unmatched. This CDR3 comprises 17 residues. CDR1 and CDR2 (germline): SGHVS, FNYEAQ. The CDR3: CASSPGLAGGSERAQYF. The CDR3 DNA reads as TGTGCCAGCAGCCCGGGACTAGCGGGAGGTTCGGAGAGGGCCCAGTACTTC.

Of note for this clone: This same CDR3 is encoded by further DNA sequences in the sample. The genes are TRBV11-3 and TRBJ2-2; TRBD1 matches 8 bases. The CDR3 contains 16 residues. V was pared by 3 bases and J by 5 bases, with 8 bases of the junction left unmatched. Per the germline V gene, CDR1 is SGHNT and CDR2 is YENEEA. The CDR3 region is CASSLYRGSNTGELFF. For the CDR3, the DNA is TGTGCCAGCAGCTTGTACAGGGGGTCTAATACCGGGGAGCTGTTTTTT.

V usage is TRBV4-2 and J usage is TRBJ2-5; D perhaps matches TRBD1 (6 bases). This CDR3 is built from 15 residues. Germline CDR1 LGHNA, CDR2 YNFKEQ. Deletions cut 6 bases from V and 2 bases from J, with 16 bases between. The CDR3 nucleotides are TGTGCCAGCAGTTGGCGCCGAGGGACACAAGAGACCCAGTACTTC. This codes for CASSWRRGTQETQYF.

V usage is TRBV6-5 and J usage is TRBJ1-5; D may be TRBD1 (6 bases). The CDR3 has 15 residues. V dropped 7 bases and J dropped 3 bases, with 16 bases sitting between them. The germline V gene encodes CDR1 MNHEY and CDR2 SVGAGI. Here the CDR3 DNA reads TGTGCCAGCACTTTACAAGCAGGGGACAATCAGCCCCAGCATTTT. Amino acids: CASTLQAGDNQPQHF.

This clone appeared a single time. The DNA for the CDR3 is TGTGCCAGCAGTTTAGGCAAACCTAATTCACCCCTCCACTTT. Translating it yields CASSLGKPNSPLHF. This rearrangement joins TRBV27 to TRBJ1-6; D is uncertain. V was cut by 2 bases and J by 6 bases, with 8 bases left in between. The CDR3 runs to 14 residues. Germline CDR1 is MNHEY and CDR2 is SMNVEV (reference sequence).

V and J are TRBV29-1 and TRBJ1-1, with TRBD1 identical over 7 bases. The CDR3 runs 13 residues. V lost 4 bases to trimming and J lost 4 bases; unmatched junction nucleotides: 6. Per germline, CDR1 SQVTM and CDR2 ANQGSEA. CDR3 DNA sequence: TGCAGCGTTGCGTTCTCAGGGGGCACTGAAGCTTTCTTT. This translates into CSVAFSGGTEAFF.

The chain is built from TRBV20-1 and TRBJ1-2; unclear D gene. Germline V lookup: CDR1 DFQATT, CDR2 SNEGSKA (reference sequence). Trimming pared 3 bases from V and 5 bases from J, leaving 7 bases between. The CDR3 has 11 residues. Here the CDR3 reads CSASNTYGYTF. The CDR3 DNA follows: TGCAGTGCTAGTAACACATATGGCTACACCTTC.

The V and J genes are TRBV5-1 and TRBJ1-4; D might be TRBD1 (6 bases). Germline CDR1 SGHRS, CDR2 YFSETQ. The CDR3 loop spans 16 amino acids. V dropped 0 bases and J dropped 6 bases, with 15 bases sitting between them. The CDR3 loop reads CASSLASGGRYEKLFF. The DNA of the CDR3 is TGCGCCAGCAGCTTGGCCTCGGGGGGGCGTTATGAAAAACTGTTTTTT.

V gene TRBV11-1 combines with J gene TRBJ2-3; 10 bases align to TRBD1. V shed 6 bases and J 1 base; nucleotides not matched to a gene: 4. Germline CDR1 reads SGHAT; CDR2 reads FQDESV (reference sequence). This CDR3 has 15 amino acids. CDR3 in amino acids: CASSPGTGGTDTQYF. The CDR3 DNA reads as TGTGCCAGCAGTCCCGGGACAGGGGGCACAGATACGCAGTATTTT.

The gene calls are TRBV18 and TRBJ1-6; D is ambiguous. V lost 1 base, J lost 8 bases, and 12 bases lay in between. Germline lookup yields CDR1 KGHSH and CDR2 LQKENI. The CDR3 totals 15 residues. The CDR3 DNA follows: TGTGCCAGCTCACCACTCTGGAGGGTCGATTCACCCCTCCACTTT. This codes for CASSPLWRVDSPLHF.

The J gene is TRBJ2-1, the V gene TRBV5-6, with 10 bases that match TRBD2. V lost 4 bases to trimming and J lost 0 bases; unmatched junction nucleotides: 7. CDR1 is SGHDT, CDR2 YYEEEE, per germline. This CDR3 has 17 amino acids. In DNA form, the CDR3 reads TGTGCCAGCAGCAACCCCCTAGCGGGGGACTCCTACAATGAGCAGTTCTTC. Protein product: CASSNPLAGDSYNEQFF.

The chain links TRBV9 to TRBJ1-1; 10 nucleotides line up with TRBD1. Germline lookup yields CDR1 SGDLS and CDR2 YYNGEE. The J segment lost 4 bases and the V segment lost 0 bases, leaving 6 bases of the junction unmatched. The CDR3 runs to 16 residues. The CDR3 DNA reads TGTGCCAGCAGCGTAGGGGGGACAGGGGCGCTCACTGAAGCTTTCTTT. It encodes CASSVGGTGALTEAFF. The full variable domain, completed using reference TRBV9 and TRBJ1-1, is DSGVTQTPKHLITATGQRVTLRCSPRSGDLSVYWYQQSLDQGLQFLIQYYNGEERAKGNILERFSAQQFPDLHSELNLSSLELGDSALYFCASSVGGTGALTEAFFGQGTRLTVV.

This sequence joins TRBV18 and TRBJ2-7, with a weak D call TRBD1 (6 bases). Trimming left V 2 bases short and J 5 bases short, with 13 bases between. The CDR3 contains 14 residues. CDR1 is KGHSH and CDR2 is LQKENI in the germline V gene. In nucleotides, the CDR3 is TGTGCCAGCTCACCAACAGGACAGATTAACGAGCAGTACTTC. Its translation: CASSPTGQINEQYF.

The rearrangement uses TRBV4-2 and TRBJ1-5; 7 nucleotides line up with TRBD1. CDR3 size: 18 residues. CDR1 and CDR2 (germline): LGHNA, YNFKEQ. The V gene end was trimmed by 7 bases and the J gene end by 6 bases; junction bases not matched to a gene: 21. CDR3 in DNA: TGTGCCAGCACCACTAATCTAATTCAGGGGGGAAGGATTCAGCCCCAGCATTTT. This translates into CASTTNLIQGGRIQPQHF.

The genes are TRBV5-1 and TRBJ2-2; weak D call: TRBD2 (5 bases). Germline CDR1 is SGHRS and CDR2 is YFSETQ. V shed 0 bases and J shed 1 base, with 10 bases lying between them. The CDR3 covers 16 residues. The CDR3 region has the DNA TGCGCCAGCAGCTTGGAAGGGAGTCTGAACACCGGGGAGCTGTTTTTT. Encoded protein: CASSLEGSLNTGELFF.

This clone was counted only a few times. V gene TRBV24-1 combines with J gene TRBJ1-5, with 12 positions matching TRBD1. The V gene end was trimmed by 5 bases and the J gene end by 6 bases; junction bases not matched to a gene: 4. Germline values: CDR1 KGHDR, CDR2 SFDVKD. The CDR3 extends over 15 amino acids. The CDR3 DNA follows: TGTGCCACCAGTGCGGGACAGGGGGCTTTTCAGCCCCAGCATTTT. Its translation: CATSAGQGAFQPQHF.

This chain uses TRBV11-2 with TRBJ2-7, with 9 nucleotides matching TRBD1. Trimming took 3 bases from V and 4 from J; bases not matched to a gene: 4. CDR1 is SGHAT, CDR2 FQNNGV, per germline. The CDR3 contains 14 residues. In nucleotides, the CDR3 is TGTGCCAGCAGCTTCCGGGACAGGGATTACGAGCAGTACTTC. Translated: CASSFRDRDYEQYF. Looking up the rest from reference TRBV11-2 and TRBJ2-7 gives the full variable domain: EAGVAQSPRYKIIEKRQSVAFWCNPISGHATLYWYQQILGQGPKLLIQFQNNGVVDDSQLPKDRFSAERLKGVDSTLKIQPAKLEDSAVYLCASSFRDRDYEQYFGPGTRLTVT.

The chain uses TRBV5-4 and TRBJ2-5; TRBD2 might be the D (6 bases). Trimming took off 4 bases at V and 7 bases at J, with 20 bases between the two ends. The CDR3 is 15 residues long. Germline lookup yields CDR1 SGHNT and CDR2 YYREEE (reference sequence). The CDR3 DNA reads TGTGCCAGCAGCCGCTGGGACTCCGCACGAGGGACCCAGTACTTC. Amino acids: CASSRWDSARGTQYF.

This rearrangement joins TRBV20-1 to TRBJ1-2; 11 bases match TRBD1. V lost 6 bases and J lost 7; bases outside the gene matches: 16. Germline CDR1 reads DFQATT; CDR2 reads SNEGSKA (reference sequence). The CDR3 extends over 16 amino acids. The CDR3 sequence is CSASILGMDRGLGYTF. The CDR3 DNA follows: TGCAGTGCCAGTATTCTAGGCATGGACAGGGGGCTTGGCTACACCTTC.

The V gene is TRBV5-1, the J gene TRBJ1-5, with no clear D. Germline V gene data show CDR1 as SGHRS and CDR2 as YFSETQ. The germline V and J ends were trimmed by 5 bases and 5 bases, with 11 bases remaining between them. The CDR3 consists of 13 residues. The CDR3 DNA is TGCGCCAGCAGGCCAGACACCGATCAGCCCCAGCATTTT. Encoded protein: CASRPDTDQPQHF.

The rearrangement links TRBV11-2 to TRBJ1-2; 9 positions agree with TRBD1. The junction had 2 bases not matched to a gene; V was cut back by 4 bases and J by 2 bases. CDR1 and CDR2 (germline): SGHAT, FQNNGV. CDR3 length: 14 residues. The CDR3 DNA sequence: TGTGCCAGCAGCTGGGACAGGGCCAACTATGGCTACACCTTC. Translated, it gives CASSWDRANYGYTF.

The chain combines TRBV12-5 with TRBJ1-1, with D maybe TRBD1 (6 bases). This CDR3 has 14 residues. V was trimmed by 6 bases and J by 0 bases, leaving 11 bases between them. Germline assignment: CDR1 LGHNT and CDR2 FRNRAP. The CDR3 DNA is TGTGCTAGTGGGAGCAGGGGACTGAACACTGAAGCTTTCTTT. This codes for CASGSRGLNTEAFF.

The chain couples TRBV5-4 to TRBJ2-5; TRBD2 might be the D (7 bases). CDR3 length equals 13 residues. The V end lost 2 bases, the J end lost 7 bases, and 12 bases lay between the germline ends. CDR1 and CDR2 from the germline V gene are SGHNT and YYREEE (reference sequence). The CDR3 region has the DNA TGTGCCAGCAGCTTCGGGGAGGGGGGGACCCAGTACTTC. This encodes CASSFGEGGTQYF.

This chain connects TRBV19 to TRBJ1-1; D unresolved. From germline, CDR1 is LNHDA and CDR2 SQIVND (reference sequence). The V end was cut by 7 bases, the J end by 8 bases, with 11 bases between. The CDR3 contains 11 residues. CDR3 in amino acids: CASTTGLEAFF. In nucleotides, the CDR3 is TGTGCCAGTACAACCGGTCTAGAAGCTTTCTTT.

The chain's CDR3 is CASSIPAGANTEAFF. The DNA for the CDR3 is TGTGCCAGTAGTATACCCGCAGGGGCGAACACTGAAGCTTTCTTT. The chain has TRBV19 and TRBJ1-1, with a possible D match to TRBD1 (6 bases). Germline V gives CDR1 LNHDA, CDR2 SQIVND (reference sequence). The CDR3 spans 15 residues. Trimming took 2 bases from V and 1 from J, leaving 11 bases between them.

CDR3: CASSLSRTSGSGNEQFF. The CDR3 DNA follows: TGTGCCAGCAGCCTTTCCCGGACTAGCGGGAGTGGTAATGAGCAGTTCTTC. The chain links TRBV7-2 to TRBJ2-1; 13 nucleotides agree with TRBD2. V trimming: 5 bases; J trimming: 7 bases; junction bases outside the gene matches: 11. This CDR3 has 17 amino acids. Germline CDR1 and CDR2: SGHTA and FQGNSA.

The chain recombines TRBV19 with TRBJ1-6; 10 bases map to TRBD1. Germline V gene data show CDR1 as LNHDA and CDR2 as SQIVND (reference sequence). This CDR3 spans 15 amino acids. V dropped 5 bases and J dropped 7; count of bases not matched to a gene: 5. This CDR3 is CASSLGTGVNSPLHF. The DNA of the CDR3 is TGTGCCAGTAGTCTCGGGACAGGGGTAAATTCACCCCTCCACTTT.

The chain has TRBV11-3 and TRBJ2-2; D is perhaps TRBD2 (6 bases). With 6 bases removed from V and 6 bases from J, the gap between germline ends came to 11 bases. The CDR3 is 13 amino acids. CDR1 is SGHNT and CDR2 is YENEEA in the germline V gene. The CDR3 protein is CASRQTSSGELFF. CDR3 DNA sequence: TGTGCCAGCAGACAAACTAGCTCCGGGGAGCTGTTTTTT.

This clone was recorded only once. This chain links TRBV18 with TRBJ1-5, with TRBD1 identical over 7 bases. After removal of 2 bases from V and 4 bases from J, the junction contained 8 bases not matched to a gene. This CDR3 is built from 16 residues. Looked up from germline, CDR1 is KGHSH and CDR2 is LQKENI. CDR3 amino acids: CASSPSHRGKNQPQHF. The DNA for the CDR3 is TGTGCCAGCTCACCAAGCCACAGGGGAAAGAATCAGCCCCAGCATTTT.